The 2 T cell receptor beta chains presented below share a single source sample, sequenced in a study of cytomegalovirus exposure and HLA in healthy donors. A multiplex PCR was run with 60 Vbeta primers and 13 Jbeta primers. Profiled with immunoSEQ multiplex PCR; TCRdb holds only in-frame clones, not every one. The sample shows roughly 100,000 clones, about 16% of them seen only once. The sequenced sample was PBMCs. These receptor sequences come from a female donor in good health and CMV-seronegative.

The J gene is TRBJ2-5, the V gene TRBV14; D perhaps matches TRBD2 (5 bases). V lost 4 bases to trimming and J lost 3 bases, with 12 bases between them. This CDR3 is 14 amino acids long. Germline CDR1 is SGHDN and CDR2 is FVKESK. The CDR3 is CASSPGSFKETQYF. The CDR3 region has the DNA TGTGCCAGCAGCCCGGGATCTTTCAAAGAGACCCAGTACTTC.

In this sample, this clone turned up a few times. The V and J genes are TRBV4-1 and TRBJ1-1; D unresolved. Germline V gives CDR1 MGHRA, CDR2 YSYEKL. Trimming left V 3 bases short and J 1 base short, with 6 bases between. This CDR3 has 13 residues. The CDR3 DNA sequence: TGCGCCAGCAGCCATCCCAAGAACACTGAAGCTTTCTTT. This sequence encodes CASSHPKNTEAFF.